The 30 T cell receptor beta chains below come from one sample, sequenced in a study of T-cell reconstitution after alpha-beta-depleted transplantation in children. Construction of the TCRbeta library involved unique molecular identifiers. MiXCR, applied by TCRdb to the PCR reads, yields one record per CDR3 protein. The data contain over 200,000 distinct CDR3 sequences, 11% of them singletons. Sequencing was performed on PBMCs, taken before TCRalphabeta/CD19-depleted stem cell transplant. The receptors were gathered from a child younger than two with acute myeloid leukemia, due to receive a stem cell transplant.

There are many counts of this clonotype. The rearrangement uses TRBV12-3 or TRBV12-4 and TRBJ2-1; a weak D match, TRBD2 (6 bases). The CDR3 length is 16 residues. Between the trimmed V and J ends, which lost 7 bases and 0 bases, there was a span of 16 bases. CDR3 protein: CASTPSLAPSYNEQFF. The CDR3 bases are TGTGCCAGCACTCCCTCCCTAGCGCCCTCCTACAATGAGCAGTTCTTC.

This clonotype was seen repeatedly, ten times or more. J is TRBJ1-1 and V is TRBV5-1, with no clear D. CDR1 and CDR2 (germline): SGHRS, YFSETQ. Deletions cut 1 base from V and 2 bases from J, with 9 bases between. The CDR3 extends over 14 amino acids. The CDR3 nucleotides are TGCGCCAGCAGCTTGTGGTCCCGAAACACTGAAGCTTTCTTT. Residues: CASSLWSRNTEAFF.

This clonotype appeared many times. V usage is TRBV30 and J usage is TRBJ1-1, with TRBD1 as a possible D gene (5 bases). V lost 0 bases and J 1 base, leaving 6 bases between the germline ends. This CDR3 has 13 residues. Germline V gene data show CDR1 as GTSNPN and CDR2 as SVGIG (reference sequence). CDR3 sequence (DNA): TGTGCCTGGAGTGTAGGGGAGAACACTGAAGCTTTCTTT. Translation gives CAWSVGENTEAFF.

This clonotype was counted many times. The chain recombines TRBV25-1 with TRBJ1-5, with TRBD1 as a possible D gene (6 bases). Germline V gene data show CDR1 as MGHDK and CDR2 as SYGVNS. CDR3 length: 15 amino acids. The V end lost 2 bases, the J end lost 1 base, and 9 bases lay between the germline ends. The CDR3 loop reads CASSEGTGSNQPQHF. For the CDR3, the DNA is TGTGCCAGCAGTGAAGGTACAGGGAGCAATCAGCCCCAGCATTTT.

Ten or more counts support this clonotype. The CDR3 nucleotides are TGTGCCAGCAGCTCATATAAGATTTCGGGAAACAATGAGCAGTTCTTC. It is translated as CASSSYKISGNNEQFF. The genes are TRBV9 and TRBJ2-1; possible D gene TRBD2, 5 bases. Germline V lookup: CDR1 SGDLS, CDR2 YYNGEE. V was clipped by 4 bases and J by 5 bases, with 19 bases between them. This CDR3 spans 16 amino acids.

This clonotype was recorded at least ten times. J is TRBJ2-1 and V is TRBV24-1, with 8 bases identical to TRBD1. The CDR3 has 17 amino acids. V lost 5 bases and J lost 1; bases outside the gene matches: 9. Per the germline V gene, CDR1 is KGHDR and CDR2 is SFDVKD. CDR3 sequence reads: CATSAPRGRGSYNEQFF. CDR3 DNA sequence: TGTGCCACCAGTGCCCCCAGGGGGCGAGGGTCCTACAATGAGCAGTTCTTC.

This clonotype has only a few counts. The J gene is TRBJ2-2, the V gene TRBV5-4, with TRBD1 identical over 8 bases. Trimming cost V 4 bases and J 7 bases; bases outside gene matches: 9. From germline, CDR1 is SGHNT and CDR2 YYREEE (reference sequence). The CDR3 contains 15 residues. For the CDR3, the DNA is TGTGCCAGCAGCCGACAGGGGAATAAAGTCGGGGAGCTGTTTTTT. Translated, it gives CASSRQGNKVGELFF.

This clonotype was recorded many times. The CDR3 here is CASQIEGGSNEQFF. CDR3 DNA: TGTGCCAGCCAGATCGAAGGGGGTAGTAATGAGCAGTTCTTC. The chain links TRBV28 to TRBJ2-1; D might be TRBD1 (6 bases). V was pared by 8 bases and J by 7 bases, with 18 bases between. CDR1 is MDHEN and CDR2 is SYDVKM in the germline V gene. CDR3 length equals 14 residues.

This clonotype was found many times. This may stem from a read error, because a much larger clone lies one nucleotide away. V usage is TRBV7-9 and J usage is TRBJ2-2; no firm D call. Deletions cut 0 bases from V and 6 bases from J, with 8 bases between. CDR3 length equals 14 residues. Germline CDR1 SEHNR, CDR2 FQNEAQ (reference sequence). The CDR3 sequence is CASSLALGSGELFF. The CDR3 nucleotides read TGTGCCAGCAGCTTAGCGCTGGGGTCCGGGGAGCTGTTTTTT.

This clonotype came up a few times. This rearrangement joins TRBV23-1 to TRBJ2-7; 7 nucleotides align to TRBD1. TRBV23-1 is assigned to the ORF class and has an uncertain function. This CDR3 has 19 residues. The junction had 20 bases not matched to a gene; V was cut back by 4 bases and J by 2 bases. DNA of the CDR3: TGCGCCAGCAGTCTATTGGACAGGAGGTCAGACCTTAAGGCCTACGAGCAGTACTTC. It encodes CASSLLDRRSDLKAYEQYF.

This clonotype showed up many times. The V and J genes are TRBV5-1 and TRBJ1-2, with D maybe TRBD1 (6 bases). CDR3 length: 15 amino acids. Germline V gene data show CDR1 as SGHRS and CDR2 as YFSETQ. The germline V and J ends were trimmed by 4 bases and 0 bases, with 13 bases remaining between them. The chain's CDR3 is CASSPLTGPNYGYTF. The CDR3 nucleotides are TGCGCCAGCAGCCCCTTGACAGGACCTAACTATGGCTACACCTTC. Drawing the rest from reference TRBV5-1 and TRBJ1-2, the complete variable domain is KAGVTQTPRYLIKTRGQQVTLSCSPISGHRSVSWYQQTPGQGLQFLFEYFSETQRNKGNFPGRFSGRQFSNSRSEMNVSTLELGDSALYLCASSPLTGPNYGYTFGSGTRLTVV.

This clonotype was counted many times. J is TRBJ2-1 and V is TRBV7-7; D perhaps matches TRBD1 (5 bases). V lost 4 bases to trimming and J lost 9 bases, with 16 bases between them. CDR3 length equals 14 residues. Germline assignment: CDR1 SSHAT and CDR2 FNYEAQ (reference sequence). The CDR3 protein is CASSSGDPRGEQFF. DNA for the CDR3: TGTGCCAGCAGCTCCGGCGACCCTAGGGGTGAGCAGTTCTTC. The variable domain in full, with the rest retrieved from reference TRBV7-7 and TRBJ2-1, is GAGVSQSPRYKVTKRGQDVTLRCDPISSHATLYWYQQALGQGPEFLTYFNYEAQPDKSGLPSDRFSAERPEGSISTLTIQRTEQRDSAMYRCASSSGDPRGEQFFGPGTRLTVL.

This clonotype was recorded many times. This chain connects TRBV12-3 or TRBV12-4 to TRBJ1-3; D unclear. The CDR3 length is 11 residues. Trimming pared 8 bases from V and 3 bases from J, leaving 5 bases between. CDR3 in amino acids: CASAIGNTIYF. The CDR3 DNA is TGTGCCAGCGCGATTGGAAACACCATATATTTT.

Only a few counts were recorded for this clonotype. This chain links TRBV6-5 with TRBJ1-1, with D uncertain. CDR1 and CDR2 from the germline V gene are MNHEY and SVGAGI. Trimming cost V 0 bases and J 0 bases, with 11 bases left between them. This CDR3 region has 16 residues. The CDR3 sequence: CASSYSPGIMNTEAFF. The CDR3 coding sequence is TGTGCCAGCAGTTACTCCCCCGGGATTATGAACACTGAAGCTTTCTTT.

Comment on this clonotype: The junction departs from the called germline gene at one end, perhaps through a read error. This chain joins TRBV4-1 and TRBJ2-7; 7 positions match TRBD1. Looked up from germline, CDR1 is MGHRA and CDR2 is YSYEKL. This CDR3 is built from 15 residues. The CDR3: CVSSHRTGYLHEQYF. The CDR3 nucleotides read TGCGTCAGCAGCCACCGGACAGGTTACCTACACGAGCAGTACTTC.

This clonotype was recorded many times. The chain is built from TRBV7-2 and TRBJ2-7; D not resolved. The length of the CDR3 is 14 residues. Between the trimmed V and J ends, which lost 1 base and 6 bases, there was a span of 13 bases. Germline values: CDR1 SGHTA, CDR2 FQGNSA. The CDR3 region is CASSLDPNAGEQYF. CDR3 in DNA: TGTGCCAGCAGCTTAGACCCCAATGCCGGCGAGCAGTACTTC.

As for this clonotype: A much larger clone differs from this one at a single base, so this may be a read error. The chain employs TRBV7-2 and TRBJ2-1; 7 bases line up with TRBD2. V gave up 2 bases and J gave up 5 bases; unmatched junction bases: 6. The CDR3 loop spans 15 amino acids. Germline assignment: CDR1 SGHTA and CDR2 FQGNSA. Here the CDR3 DNA reads TGTGCCAGCAGCTTACGAATGGCGGGGGACAATGAGCAGTTCTTC. It specifies CASSLRMAGDNEQFF.

The chain employs TRBV30 and TRBJ1-5; weak D call: TRBD1 (5 bases). Germline CDR1 and CDR2: GTSNPN and SVGIG (reference sequence). The CDR3 contains 13 residues. Trimming took off 5 bases at V and 5 bases at J, with 13 bases between the two ends. In DNA, the CDR3 is TGTGCCTGGGGCCGCCGGGACGATCAGCCCCAGCATTTT. The encoded protein is CAWGRRDDQPQHF. The full variable domain, rest sourced from reference TRBV30 and TRBJ1-5, is SQTIHQWPATLVQPVGSPLSLECTVEGTSNPNLYWYRQAAGRGLQLLFYSVGIGQISSEVPQNLSASRPQDRQFILSSKKLLLSDSGFYLCAWGRRDDQPQHFGDGTRLSIL.

This clonotype was recorded a few times. This chain links TRBV18 with TRBJ1-1; D remains unclear. Germline lookup yields CDR1 KGHSH and CDR2 LQKENI. The length of the CDR3 is 14 residues. Between the trimmed V and J ends, which lost 3 bases and 5 bases, there was a span of 13 bases. The CDR3 nucleotides are TGTGCCAGCTCACCGAGTCAGACGAGGACTGAAGCTTTCTTT. This translates into CASSPSQTRTEAFF. Filled out from reference TRBV18 and TRBJ1-1, the complete variable domain reads NAGVMQNPRHLVRRRGQEARLRCSPMKGHSHVYWYRQLPEEGLKFMVYLQKENIIDESGMPKERFSAEFPKEGPSILRIQQVVRGDSAAYFCASSPSQTRTEAFFGQGTRLTVV.

At least ten counts were recorded for this clonotype. This chain uses TRBV27 with TRBJ2-1; 13 bases align to TRBD2. Germline V gene data show CDR1 as MNHEY and CDR2 as SMNVEV (reference sequence). The CDR3 spans 16 residues. The J segment lost 7 bases and the V segment lost 7 bases, leaving 10 bases of the junction unmatched. The CDR3 DNA reads TGTGCCAGCACGGCATTAACTAGCGGGGGGGGGAATGAGCAGTTCTTC. Amino acid sequence: CASTALTSGGGNEQFF.

This clonotype was seen many times. The chain uses TRBV27 and TRBJ2-7, with 7 bases aligning to TRBD1. The V segment lost 6 bases and the J segment 0 bases; nucleotides outside the gene matches: 8. Germline V gene sequence: CDR1 MNHEY, CDR2 SMNVEV (reference sequence). This CDR3 comprises 15 residues. The CDR3 loop is CASRTSGTASYEQYF. The CDR3 DNA reads TGTGCCAGCAGGACCTCCGGGACAGCCTCCTACGAGCAGTACTTC.

This clonotype was counted ten times or more. The chain combines TRBV7-2 with TRBJ2-2; a weak D match, TRBD2 (6 bases). Germline-derived CDR1 and CDR2 are SGHTA and FQGNSA. The germline V and J ends were trimmed by 6 bases and 5 bases, with 16 bases remaining between them. CDR3 length: 15 amino acids. DNA of the CDR3: TGTGCCAGCAGATCTCCGGGACTCCGGACCGGGGAGCTGTTTTTT. Translation gives CASRSPGLRTGELFF.

This clonotype has ten or more counts. This chain connects TRBV5-5 to TRBJ2-7, with 7 positions matching TRBD2. Germline assignment: CDR1 SGHKS and CDR2 YYEKEE (reference sequence). J gave up 2 bases and V 2 bases, and 7 bases lay outside the gene matches. CDR3 length: 15 residues. The CDR3 nucleotides are TGTGCCAGCAGCTTCGGGAGAGCGGGACCCTACGAGCAGTACTTC. Amino acid sequence: CASSFGRAGPYEQYF.

This clonotype came up many times. J is TRBJ2-1 and V is TRBV6-2 or TRBV6-3; 10 bases match TRBD1. This CDR3 is 13 amino acids long. J was trimmed by 7 bases and V by 9 bases; bases with no gene match: 6. Germline V gene sequence: CDR1 MNHEY, CDR2 SVGEGT. Written as DNA, the CDR3 is TGTGCCAGTCAGACAGGGGGCTTTAATGAGCAGTTCTTC. Protein product: CASQTGGFNEQFF.

This clonotype appeared many times. V gene TRBV3-1 combines with J gene TRBJ2-7; a weak D match, TRBD1 (6 bases). Germline CDR1 is LGHDT and CDR2 is YNNKEL (reference sequence). The CDR3 runs 15 residues. V lost 5 bases and J 1 base, leaving 15 bases between the germline ends. The CDR3 nucleotides are TGTGCCAGCAGCGCTCGGGACACCCTTTCCTACGAGCAGTACTTC. Translated, it gives CASSARDTLSYEQYF.

This clonotype was counted ten times or more. The rearrangement links TRBV11-3 to TRBJ2-3; D is undetermined. CDR1 is SGHNT, CDR2 YENEEA, per germline. Trimming pared 0 bases from V and 6 bases from J, leaving 7 bases between. The CDR3 sequence is 13 residues long. The CDR3 DNA reads TGTGCCAGCAGCTTAGATATGGCGGATACGCAGTATTTT. Translation: CASSLDMADTQYF.

This chain joins TRBV7-6 and TRBJ2-1, with 10 nucleotides matching TRBD2. Germline CDR1 reads SGHVS; CDR2 reads FNYEAQ. This CDR3 is built from 17 residues. With V trimmed by 3 bases and J by 2 bases, 7 bases remained unmatched. CDR3 DNA: TGTGCCAGCAGCTTGACCTCTAGCGGGGGAACCTACAATGAGCAGTTCTTC. This gives the protein CASSLTSSGGTYNEQFF.

Comments on this clonotype: Being one base from a much bigger clone, this may be a read error. This chain connects TRBV28 to TRBJ2-4, with D tentatively TRBD1 (5 bases). Germline values: CDR1 MDHEN, CDR2 SYDVKM. The V gene lost 5 bases and the J gene lost 1 base, with 15 bases spanning the gap. There are 16 residues in the CDR3. CDR3 protein: CASSTPRARAKNIQYF. The CDR3 nucleotides read TGTGCCAGCAGTACCCCCAGGGCTCGGGCCAAAAACATTCAGTACTTC.

The chain employs TRBV19 and TRBJ1-4; weak D call: TRBD1 (6 bases). Trimming pared 3 bases from V and 7 bases from J, leaving 12 bases between. Looked up from germline, CDR1 is LNHDA and CDR2 is SQIVND (reference sequence). This CDR3 has 14 residues. CDR3 protein: CASSMGASREKLFF. CDR3 bases: TGTGCCAGTAGTATGGGGGCGTCTCGTGAAAAACTGTTTTTT. Filled out from reference TRBV19 and TRBJ1-4, the complete variable domain reads DGGITQSPKYLFRKEGQNVTLSCEQNLNHDAMYWYRQDPGQGLRLIYYSQIVNDFQKGDIAEGYSVSREKKESFPLTVTSAQKNPTAFYLCASSMGASREKLFFGSGTQLSVL.

In its sample, this clonotype was seen many times. The chain recombines TRBV12-3 or TRBV12-4 with TRBJ2-1; 8 bases are a match to TRBD2. Trimming at V came to 4 bases and at J to 10 bases, leaving 6 bases not matched to a gene. The length of the CDR3 is 13 residues. Here the CDR3 DNA reads TGTGCCAGCAGTTATAGCGGGGTGTGGGAGCAGTTCTTC. It encodes CASSYSGVWEQFF.